This T cell receptor (beta chain) comes out of a study of T cell changes during pregnancy in multiple sclerosis. The V gene lost 2 bases and the J gene lost 6 bases, with 11 bases spanning the gap. This CDR3 is 15 amino acids long. Germline loops: CDR1 SGHAT, CDR2 FQNNGV. The repertoire was sequenced with immunoSEQ multiplex PCR; TCRdb's copy has only in-frame clones and lacks some. There are 25,000 to 35,000 clones in the sample; more than 75% occur only once, and roughly 0.45% lies in the top ten. The input for sequencing was CD4+ T cells from peripheral blood mononuclear cells, taken in the second trimester of pregnancy. The TCR was taken from a female donor in good health, enrolled as a control in a pregnancy study. The chain joins TRBV11-2 to TRBJ1-6, with D possibly TRBD1 on 6 matching bases. The CDR3, as DNA: TGTGCCAGCAGCTTACAGGGGCGCACTAATTCACCCCTCCACTTT. Residues: CASSLQGRTNSPLHF. The full variable domain, its missing parts supplied by reference TRBV11-2 and TRBJ1-6, is EAGVAQSPRYKIIEKRQSVAFWCNPISGHATLYWYQQILGQGPKLLIQFQNNGVVDDSQLPKDRFSAERLKGVDSTLKIQPAKLEDSAVYLCASSLQGRTNSPLHFGNGTRLTVT.